Detailed here is one TCR beta chain. At the DNA level, this CDR3 is encoded by other sequences in the same sample as well. The record originates from a study of shared clonotypes between healthy human individuals. In germline, CDR1 is SGHTA, CDR2 FQGNSA. CDR3 length: 14 residues. Trimming took 5 bases from V and 0 from J, leaving 9 bases between them. Libraries were prepared by immunoSEQ multiplex PCR; TCRdb keeps only in-frame clonotypes and omits some of them. This table holds about 1 million clones, under 80% found once. Source material: memory CD4+ T cells sorted from blood. Described subset: CD45RA-negative fraction. The chain uses TRBV7-2 and TRBJ2-3; perhaps TRBD1 as D (6 bases). The TCR was taken from a man younger than 35 in good health. CDR3 residues: CASSGDRSTDTQYF. CDR3 DNA: TGTGCCAGCAGCGGAGACAGGAGCACAGATACGCAGTATTTT.